The sequence of this T cell receptor beta chain was determined in a study of cytomegalovirus exposure and HLA in healthy donors. Study outcomes and limitations: Under in vitro conditions, three CMV-associated chains were confirmed as specific for CMV antigens. Sequencing probably produced one cluster of sequence variants that were highly shared. A later analysis found TCR association rates differed by HLA locus, highest for DRB1 and lowest for HLA-C. A later analysis showed that HLA-associated TCR beta chains had undergone more clonal expansion than equally common others.

Use of 60 Vbeta and 13 Jbeta primers characterized the PCR. Repertoires were generated with immunoSEQ multiplex PCR, while TCRdb's copy carries only in-frame clones and drops some. The repertoire holds some 180,000 clones, with over 80% as singletons. This clone came up a few times. The antigen is not known. Germline V gene sequence: CDR1 MGHRA, CDR2 YSYEKL. The V segment lost 1 base and the J segment 8 bases; nucleotides outside the gene matches: 16. The CDR3 consists of 17 residues. The chain couples TRBV4-1 to TRBJ1-2; TRBD1 matches at 7 bases. This clonotype originated in a girl aged 10 to 17 in good health and CMV-seropositive. The sequencing sample was made of PBMCs. The CDR3 sequence: CASSQVEGVGGARGYTF. In nucleotides, the CDR3 is TGCGCCAGCAGCCAAGTAGAGGGCGTAGGGGGCGCGAGGGGCTACACCTTC.